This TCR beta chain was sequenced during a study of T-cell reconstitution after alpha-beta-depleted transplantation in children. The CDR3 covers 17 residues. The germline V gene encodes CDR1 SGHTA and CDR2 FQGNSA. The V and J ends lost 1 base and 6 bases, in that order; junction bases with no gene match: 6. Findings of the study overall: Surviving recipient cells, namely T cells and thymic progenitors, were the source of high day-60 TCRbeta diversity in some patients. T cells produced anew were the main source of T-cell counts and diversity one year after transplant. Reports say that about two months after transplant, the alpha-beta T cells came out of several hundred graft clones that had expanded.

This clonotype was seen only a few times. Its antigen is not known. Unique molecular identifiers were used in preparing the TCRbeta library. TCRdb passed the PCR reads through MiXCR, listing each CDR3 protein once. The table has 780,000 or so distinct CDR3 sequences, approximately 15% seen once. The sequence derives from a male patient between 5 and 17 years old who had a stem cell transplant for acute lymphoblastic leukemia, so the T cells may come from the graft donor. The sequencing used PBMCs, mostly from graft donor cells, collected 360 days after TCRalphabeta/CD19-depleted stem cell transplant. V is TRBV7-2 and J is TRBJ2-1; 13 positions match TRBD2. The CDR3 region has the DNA TGTGCCAGCAGCTTAGTCCCACTAGCGGGAGGGTTCAATGAGCAGTTCTTC. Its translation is CASSLVPLAGGFNEQFF.